This entry is about one TCR beta chain. This sample is part of a study of beta chain features in type 1 diabetes. Study overall: All samples yielded around 98 million examined sorted cells.

Every bit of the isolated RNA underwent reverse transcription, so sequencing read expressed TCRB transcripts. Method: immunoSEQ multiplex PCR; TCRdb's copy keeps in-frame clones and lacks some. The sample consists of 300,000 to 350,000 clones, approximately 14% of them appearing once. Trimming stripped 4 bases from V and 4 bases from J, with 14 bases between. Germline CDR1 reads GTSNPN; CDR2 reads SVGIG (reference sequence). The CDR3 spans 15 residues. The J gene is TRBJ2-6, the V gene TRBV30; D call uncertain. The sequencing input was central memory CD4+ T cells from blood. The receptor's source is a man aged 25 to 40 in good health. CDR3 sequence: CAWTKGNFGANVLTF. For the CDR3, the DNA is TGTGCCTGGACCAAAGGGAATTTCGGGGCCAACGTCCTGACTTTC.